Below are 20 T cell receptor beta chains sequenced from a single sample in a study of T cell responses to AZD1222 COVID-19 vaccine. The assay was immunoSEQ multiplex PCR, and TCRdb's table has in-frame clones only and misses some. The sample includes approximately 92,000 clones, approximately 91% seen only once; the top ten take around a fifth. The specimen was peripheral blood, collected on day 0 of AZD1222 vaccination. The receptors were sampled from an adult in good health.

V gene TRBV5-1 combines with J gene TRBJ1-4, with 8 bases aligning to TRBD1. V lost 5 bases, J lost 7 bases, and 7 bases stayed unmatched. CDR1 and CDR2 (germline): SGHRS, YFSETQ. This CDR3 is built from 14 residues. The CDR3 reads CASRATGGVEKLFF. Here the CDR3 DNA reads TGCGCCAGCAGGGCAACAGGGGGAGTTGAAAAACTGTTTTTT.

This chain connects TRBV12-3 or TRBV12-4 to TRBJ1-1; no firm D call. The CDR3 runs to 13 residues. Trimming took 6 bases from V and 2 from J, leaving 10 bases between them. The CDR3 DNA reads TGTGCCAGCAGCGACCTATTAAACACTGAAGCTTTCTTT. Translation gives CASSDLLNTEAFF.

This chain joins TRBV7-9 and TRBJ2-3; TRBD1 or TRBD2 may be the D gene (5 bases each). The V end lost 3 bases, the J end lost 5 bases, and 15 bases lay between the germline ends. There are 15 residues in the CDR3. CDR1 and CDR2 from the germline V gene are SEHNR and FQNEAQ (reference sequence). CDR3 nucleotide sequence: TGTGCCAGCAGCTTGGGAATGGGGGAGATAGATACGCAGTATTTT. Its protein is CASSLGMGEIDTQYF.

J is TRBJ1-2 and V is TRBV6-6, with TRBD1 matching 11 bases. Germline CDR1 and CDR2: MNHNY and SVGAGI (reference sequence). Trimming took 6 bases from V and 6 from J; bases not matched to a gene: 9. CDR3 size: 15 residues. In DNA, the CDR3 is TGTGCCAGCAGGAAGGGACAGGGGGGAAGAGATGGCTACACCTTC. Translation gives CASRKGQGGRDGYTF.

The chain has TRBV6-2 or TRBV6-3 and TRBJ1-5; 10 bases align to TRBD1. CDR1 MNHEY and CDR2 SVGEGT come from the germline V gene. The CDR3 length is 17 residues. V was pared by 4 bases and J by 3 bases, with 9 bases of the junction left unmatched. CDR3 DNA sequence: TGTGCCAGCAGTTTTCACCCCGGGACAGGGGACAATCAGCCCCAGCATTTT. Its protein product is CASSFHPGTGDNQPQHF.

This chain joins TRBV18 and TRBJ1-5; D call uncertain. Trimming took off 3 bases at V and 5 bases at J, with 8 bases between the two ends. This CDR3 comprises 13 residues. From germline, CDR1 is KGHSH and CDR2 LQKENI. CDR3 DNA sequence: TGTGCCAGCTCACCTGCGATGGATCAGCCCCAGCATTTT. Translating gives CASSPAMDQPQHF. Drawing the rest from reference TRBV18 and TRBJ1-5, the complete variable domain is NAGVMQNPRHLVRRRGQEARLRCSPMKGHSHVYWYRQLPEEGLKFMVYLQKENIIDESGMPKERFSAEFPKEGPSILRIQQVVRGDSAAYFCASSPAMDQPQHFGDGTRLSIL.

The chain couples TRBV28 to TRBJ1-2; perhaps TRBD1 as D (5 bases). The CDR3 is 12 amino acids. The germline gives CDR1 MDHEN, CDR2 SYDVKM. V dropped 6 bases and J dropped 1 base, with 6 bases sitting between them. The CDR3 protein is CASSDSNYGYTF. The CDR3 nucleotides read TGTGCCAGCAGCGACAGTAACTATGGCTACACCTTC.

J is TRBJ2-7 and V is TRBV6-5; D might be TRBD1 (5 bases). In germline, CDR1 is MNHEY, CDR2 SVGAGI. The CDR3 loop spans 14 amino acids. The V end was cut by 0 bases, the J end by 2 bases, with 8 bases between. In DNA form, the CDR3 reads TGTGCCAGCAGTTACTCGACAGAAACCTACGAGCAGTACTTC. The encoded protein is CASSYSTETYEQYF.

This rearrangement joins TRBV7-6 to TRBJ1-5, with a tentative D call TRBD1 (5 bases). Germline values: CDR1 SGHVS, CDR2 FNYEAQ. Trimming removed 4 bases at V and 7 bases at J, with 17 bases between. The CDR3 runs 15 residues. This chain's CDR3 is CASSSLGGVGQPQHF. The CDR3 region has the DNA TGTGCCAGCAGCTCCCTTGGGGGTGTGGGACAGCCCCAGCATTTT.

The rearrangement links TRBV7-9 to TRBJ2-7, with D possibly TRBD2 on 5 matching bases. CDR1 is SEHNR, CDR2 FQNEAQ, per germline (reference sequence). The ends were cut back, 5 bases at V and 0 bases at J, with 14 bases in the middle. The CDR3 extends over 15 amino acids. In DNA, the CDR3 is TGTGCCAGCAGCCCCCAAGGTGGGAGCTCCTACGAGCAGTACTTC. Its translation: CASSPQGGSSYEQYF.

The V call is TRBV5-1, the J call TRBJ2-3; TRBD2 matches at 12 bases. The germline CDR1 and CDR2 sequences are SGHRS and YFSETQ. Germline trimming cut 7 bases from V and 0 bases from J; bases unmatched to any gene: 6. The CDR3 has 16 residues. This CDR3 is CASALAGGSSTDTQYF. The CDR3 DNA follows: TGCGCCAGCGCCCTAGCGGGGGGGTCTAGCACAGATACGCAGTATTTT.

V gene TRBV6-5 combines with J gene TRBJ2-7; TRBD1 matches 11 bases. V shed 6 bases, J shed 1 base, and the junction held 5 bases outside the gene matches. CDR1 MNHEY and CDR2 SVGAGI come from the germline V gene. This CDR3 is built from 15 residues. CDR3 residues: CASRAGTGGSYEQYF. Here the CDR3 DNA reads TGTGCCAGCAGAGCGGGGACAGGGGGTTCCTACGAGCAGTACTTC.

J is TRBJ1-2 and V is TRBV9; 8 bases align to TRBD1. V was clipped by 0 bases and J by 2 bases; unmatched bases: 0. CDR1 and CDR2 from the germline V gene are SGDLS and YYNGEE. This CDR3 contains 14 residues. The CDR3 nucleotides are TGTGCCAGCAGCGTAGGACAGGGGAACTATGGCTACACCTTC. Encoded protein: CASSVGQGNYGYTF.

The rearrangement links TRBV2 to TRBJ1-6; D is unresolved. Trimming stripped 2 bases from V and 5 bases from J, with 13 bases between. CDR3 size: 16 residues. Per the germline V gene, CDR1 is SNHLY and CDR2 is FYNNEI. As DNA, the CDR3 is TGTGCCAGCAGTGAAACGGGCGGGATAAATAATTCACCCCTCCACTTT. Translating gives CASSETGGINNSPLHF.

V usage is TRBV5-1 and J usage is TRBJ2-5; D possibly corresponds to TRBD2 (5 bases). Germline assignment: CDR1 SGHRS and CDR2 YFSETQ. This CDR3 contains 14 residues. V was shortened by 3 bases and J by 7 bases, with 16 bases between the two germline ends. Here the CDR3 reads CASSWTGSLGTQYF. CDR3 DNA sequence: TGCGCCAGCAGCTGGACGGGGTCCTTAGGGACCCAGTACTTC.

This rearrangement joins TRBV6-5 to TRBJ2-1; D perhaps matches TRBD2 (5 bases). Germline V CDR1 and CDR2: MNHEY, SVGAGI. The CDR3 consists of 14 residues. V lost 8 bases and J 3 bases, leaving 14 bases between the germline ends. The CDR3 here is CASSKLGVYNEQFF. Here the CDR3 DNA reads TGTGCCAGCTCTAAGCTCGGGGTCTACAATGAGCAGTTCTTC.

The chain carries TRBV27 and TRBJ1-5, with unresolved D. This CDR3 spans 14 amino acids. The germline CDR1 and CDR2 sequences are MNHEY and SMNVEV (reference sequence). V was cut by 6 bases and J by 3 bases, with 12 bases left in between. The CDR3, as DNA: TGTGCCAGCAGCCAAGGGCGCAACAATCAGCCCCAGCATTTT. Protein product: CASSQGRNNQPQHF.

This sequence joins TRBV19 and TRBJ1-1; the match to TRBD1 covers 9 bases. CDR1 is LNHDA and CDR2 is SQIVND in the germline V gene (reference sequence). This CDR3 is 17 amino acids long. The V segment lost 5 bases and the J segment 4 bases; nucleotides outside the gene matches: 14. CDR3 sequence (DNA): TGTGCCAGTAGTCACTCCGGGACAGGGAGAAGGAGCACTGAAGCTTTCTTT. Encoded protein: CASSHSGTGRRSTEAFF.

The genes are TRBV11-2 and TRBJ1-4; D gene ambiguous. V was clipped by 1 base and J by 8 bases, with 8 bases between them. Germline V gene lookup returns CDR1 SGHAT and CDR2 FQNNGV. This CDR3 is built from 13 residues. The DNA of the CDR3 is TGTGCCAGCAGCTTAGGCGGCGAAGAAAAACTGTTTTTT. Amino acid sequence: CASSLGGEEKLFF.

The genes are TRBV7-2 and TRBJ1-1, with D perhaps matching TRBD1 (5 bases). The length of the CDR3 is 17 residues. Germline V gene lookup returns CDR1 SGHTA and CDR2 FQGNSA. Trimming stripped 2 bases from V and 1 base from J, with 17 bases between. CDR3 amino acids: CASSLTGTGRGNTEAFF. The CDR3 DNA is TGTGCCAGCAGCTTAACCGGGACGGGACGGGGGAACACTGAAGCTTTCTTT.